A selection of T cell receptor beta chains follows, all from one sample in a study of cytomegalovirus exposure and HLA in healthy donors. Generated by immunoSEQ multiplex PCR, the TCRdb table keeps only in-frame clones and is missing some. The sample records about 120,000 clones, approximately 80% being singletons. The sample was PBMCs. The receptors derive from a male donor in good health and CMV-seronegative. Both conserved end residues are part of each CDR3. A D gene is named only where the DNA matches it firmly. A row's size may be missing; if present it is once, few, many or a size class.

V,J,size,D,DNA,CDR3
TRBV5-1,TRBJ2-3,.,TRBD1,TGCGCCAGCAGCTTGGACAGGGGGCGCACAGATACGCAGTATTTT,CASSLDRGRTDTQYF
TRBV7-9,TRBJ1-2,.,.,TGTGCCAGCAGCTTAAAAGGACAGCATGGCTACACCTTC,CASSLKGQHGYTF
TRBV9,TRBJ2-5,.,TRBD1,TGTGCCAGCAGCGATGCAGGGGGAGAGACCCAGTACTTC,CASSDAGGETQYF
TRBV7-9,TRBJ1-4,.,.,TGTTCCAGCAGCTTAGATCGCAGGGGAAATGAAAAACTGTTTTTT,CSSSLDRRGNEKLFF
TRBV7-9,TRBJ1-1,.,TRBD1,TGTGCCAGCAGCTTAGCCCAGGGGGCAAGGGCTGAAGCTTTCTTT,CASSLAQGARAEAFF
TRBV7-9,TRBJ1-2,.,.,TGTGCCAGCAGCTTACGGGTCCCTGGGGAGGCCGGCTACACCTTC,CASSLRVPGEAGYTF
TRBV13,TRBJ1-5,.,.,TGTGCCAGCAGCTTCGGGACAAATAGCAATCAGCCCCAGCATTTT,CASSFGTNSNQPQHF
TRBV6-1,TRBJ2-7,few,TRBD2,TGTGCCAGCTTTAGCGGGGCCTACGAGCAGTACTTC,CASFSGAYEQYF
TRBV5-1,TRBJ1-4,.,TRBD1,TGCGCCAGCGGTTGGACAGGAAGGGAAAAACTGTTTTTT,CASGWTGREKLFF
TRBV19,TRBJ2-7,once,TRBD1,TGTGCCAGTAGTCTCGAGGGGACAGGGGACCACGAGCAGTACTTC,CASSLEGTGDHEQYF
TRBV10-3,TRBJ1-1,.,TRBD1,TGTGCCATCAGTGAGGGAGGGGGCTTTACTGAAGCTTTCTTT,CAISEGGGFTEAFF
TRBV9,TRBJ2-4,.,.,TGTGCCAGCAGCCCCAAGGGTGGCCTAGCCAAAAACAGTCAGTACTTC,CASSPKGGLAKNSQYF
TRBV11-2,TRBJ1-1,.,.,TGTGCCAGCAGCCTTACTATCGGAACTGAAGCTTTCTTT,CASSLTIGTEAFF
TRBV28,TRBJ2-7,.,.,TGTGCCAGCAGTTTAAGGGCAGGGGTCGTCTCCTACGAGCAGTACTTC,CASSLRAGVVSYEQYF
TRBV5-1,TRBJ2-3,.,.,TGCGCCAGCAGCTTTGGCCAGGACACAGATACGCAGTATTTT,CASSFGQDTDTQYF